A single sample is the source of the 14 T cell receptor beta chains below, sequenced in a study of CD4+ T cells in melanoma. Only in-frame clones appear in the TCRdb table, and some are missing; sequencing was by immunoSEQ multiplex PCR. The sample records thousands of clones, around 70% being singletons. The sample was cells from a culture (not recorded whether cultured in vitro). The receptors stem from a human donor with melanoma.

This chain joins TRBV11-3 and TRBJ2-7, with D hard to call. V lost 5 bases and J 7 bases, leaving 12 bases between the germline ends. Germline V gene data show CDR1 as SGHNT and CDR2 as YENEEA. This CDR3 spans 12 amino acids. The CDR3, as DNA: TGTGCCAGCAGCCCTCATAGTGGGGAGCAGTACTTC. It codes for CASSPHSGEQYF.

Remarks on this clone: Germline and junction disagree at one end, which may indicate a read error. This sequence joins TRBV28 and TRBJ1-1; a weak D match, TRBD1 (5 bases). The germline V gene encodes CDR1 MDHEN and CDR2 SYDVKM. The CDR3 extends over 14 amino acids. The CDR3 loop reads CASSEPTVNAEAFF. For the CDR3, the DNA is TGTGCCAGCAGTGAACCGACAGTGAACGCTGAAGCTTTCTTT.

The chain has TRBV14 and TRBJ2-3; D unresolved. V was pared by 4 bases and J by 6 bases, with 8 bases between. This CDR3 region has 12 residues. Germline CDR1 SGHDN, CDR2 FVKESK. The DNA of the CDR3 is TGTGCCAGCAGCCCCTTCGCGGATACGCAGTATTTT. Its protein is CASSPFADTQYF.

The chain combines TRBV15 with TRBJ2-1; 14 nucleotides align to TRBD2. This CDR3 has 19 amino acids. With V trimmed by 1 base and J by 0 bases, 5 bases remained unmatched. Looked up from germline, CDR1 is LNHNV and CDR2 is YYDKDF (reference sequence). The CDR3 DNA reads TGTGCCACCAGCAGAGGACTAGCGGGGGGGCTGGGCTCCTACAATGAGCAGTTCTTC. Translating it yields CATSRGLAGGLGSYNEQFF.

This chain joins TRBV28 and TRBJ2-7; D might be TRBD1 (6 bases). The V gene lost 7 bases and the J gene lost 0 bases, with 16 bases spanning the gap. This CDR3 is built from 15 residues. The germline V gene encodes CDR1 MDHEN and CDR2 SYDVKM. CDR3 in amino acids: CASTYSGVASYEQYF. CDR3 DNA: TGTGCCAGCACCTATTCAGGGGTTGCCTCCTACGAGCAGTACTTC.

As for this clone: Other nucleotide sequences in the sample specify the same CDR3. V usage is TRBV25-1 and J usage is TRBJ1-1; a possible D gene is TRBD1 (5 bases). The germline V gene encodes CDR1 MGHDK and CDR2 SYGVNS. The V gene lost 1 base and the J gene lost 8 bases, with 8 bases spanning the gap. This CDR3 is 12 amino acids long. In DNA, the CDR3 is TGTGCCAGCAGTGAATTGGGGACGGAAGCTTTCTTT. It translates to CASSELGTEAFF. The complete variable domain, with remaining parts taken from reference TRBV25-1 and TRBJ1-1, reads EADIYQTPRYLVIGTGKKITLECSQTMGHDKMYWYQQDPGMELHLIHYSYGVNSTEKGDLSSESTVSRIRTEHFPLTLESARPSHTSQYLCASSELGTEAFFGQGTRLTVV.

The J gene is TRBJ1-2, the V gene TRBV28; a weak D match, TRBD1 (6 bases). V gave up 2 bases and J gave up 2 bases, with 27 bases separating them. The length of the CDR3 is 20 residues. CDR1 is MDHEN and CDR2 is SYDVKM in the germline V gene. CDR3 loop: CASSLLSGWGRGFSNYGYTF. In DNA form, the CDR3 reads TGTGCCAGCAGTTTACTGTCTGGATGGGGCAGGGGATTTTCGAACTATGGCTACACCTTC.

By frequency in the sample, this clone is medium-sized. The genes are TRBV4-1 and TRBJ1-5, with D perhaps matching TRBD1 (5 bases). CDR1 and CDR2 from the germline V gene are MGHRA and YSYEKL. The CDR3 loop spans 15 amino acids. Trimming stripped 0 bases from V and 7 bases from J, with 13 bases between. The CDR3 spells CASSQEKGKYQPQHF. Here the CDR3 DNA reads TGCGCCAGCAGCCAAGAGAAGGGGAAGTACCAGCCCCAGCATTTT.

The chain recombines TRBV5-6 with TRBJ1-2, with TRBD1 matching over 9 bases. The CDR3 has 12 residues. Per germline, CDR1 SGHDT and CDR2 YYEEEE. V dropped 3 bases and J dropped 8; count of bases not matched to a gene: 2. DNA of the CDR3: TGTGCCAGCAGCTGGGACAGGGCCGGCTACACCTTC. The encoded protein is CASSWDRAGYTF.

V is TRBV15 and J is TRBJ2-5; 11 bases align to TRBD2. Germline V lookup: CDR1 LNHNV, CDR2 YYDKDF (reference sequence). CDR3 size: 16 residues. Unmatched junction bases numbered 3, after V lost 1 base and J lost 2 bases. CDR3 in DNA: TGTGCCACCAGCAGAGGGCTAGCGGGGGGACAAGAGACCCAGTACTTC. Translated, it gives CATSRGLAGGQETQYF.

In its sample, this clone was seen a few times. The chain employs TRBV7-6 and TRBJ2-1, with TRBD2 matching 7 bases. CDR3 length: 14 residues. Germline CDR1 SGHVS, CDR2 FNYEAQ. Trimming removed 7 bases from V and 4 bases from J; junction bases left unmatched: 7. The CDR3 spells CASTDPSGYNEQFF. The CDR3, as DNA: TGTGCCAGCACGGACCCTAGCGGTTACAATGAGCAGTTCTTC.

As DNA, the CDR3 is TGTGCCAGCAGCTTAGGGTCTCAAGAGACCCAGTACTTC. Translated, it gives CASSLGSQETQYF. The V call is TRBV11-3, the J call TRBJ2-5; D not resolved. Germline V CDR1 and CDR2: SGHNT, YENEEA. The CDR3 contains 13 residues. The ends were cut back, 1 base at V and 2 bases at J, with 5 bases in the middle.

The J gene is TRBJ1-3, the V gene TRBV6-5; D is unclear. V lost 0 bases and J 0 bases, leaving 9 bases between the germline ends. This CDR3 comprises 16 residues. From germline, CDR1 is MNHEY and CDR2 SVGAGI. The CDR3 loop is CASSYSYGASGNTIYF. The CDR3 DNA reads TGTGCCAGCAGTTACTCGTACGGAGCCTCTGGAAACACCATATATTTT.

The V call is TRBV7-8, the J call TRBJ1-1; tentative D call: TRBD1 (6 bases). The CDR3 is 14 amino acids. Trimming cost V 2 bases and J 3 bases, with 10 bases left between them. Germline V lookup: CDR1 SGHVS, CDR2 FQNEAQ. CDR3 sequence (DNA): TGTGCCAGCAGCTTATGGGGGGCTGACACTGAAGCTTTCTTT. Translation: CASSLWGADTEAFF.